The 6 T cell receptor beta chains below come from one sample, sequenced in a study of T cells in women clearing cervical HPV infection. Some clones are missing from TCRdb's copy, which holds only in-frame ones; the method was immunoSEQ multiplex PCR. The sample table sets out 27,000 or so clones. The specimen was blood buffy coat. These receptors all stem from a woman aged 18 to 75 with a cervical HPV16 infection that either progressed to CIN3+ or cleared (not recorded which).

Worth noting for this clone: The read ends 3 residues shy of where the CDR3 ends; the end is completed using the germline J gene. The same CDR3 arises from other DNA sequences in this sample as well. J is TRBJ2-3 and V is TRBV7-9, with 9 bases fitting TRBD2. The V segment lost 1 base and the J segment 3 bases; nucleotides outside the gene matches: 2. The germline gives CDR1 SEHNR, CDR2 FQNEAQ (reference sequence). The CDR3 is made up of 15 amino acids. The CDR3 region is CASSLGLAGTDTQYF. The DNA read from the CDR3 is TGTGCCAGCAGCTTAGGTCTAGCGGGGACAGATACG.

Concerning this clone itself: The read halts 3 residues ahead of the CDR3 end, with the missing end drawn from the germline J gene. The chain joins TRBV7-2 to TRBJ1-2; D uncertain. This CDR3 region has 15 residues. CDR1 and CDR2 (germline): SGHTA, FQGNSA. The CDR3 here is CASSLVGLGSYDYTF. CDR3 bases read: TGTGCCAGCAGCTTAGTTGGCTTGGGCTCCTACGAC.

Note on this clone: The read ends 3 residues early relative to the CDR3; the germline J gene fills the gap. The genes are TRBV7-9 and TRBJ2-3; D might be TRBD1 (5 bases). Between the trimmed V and J ends, which lost 1 base and 4 bases, there was a span of 6 bases. Germline V gene data show CDR1 as SEHNR and CDR2 as FQNEAQ (reference sequence). The CDR3 sequence is 13 residues long. The covered CDR3 bases are TGTGCCAGCAGCTTAGGGGGCCCAGATACG. The encoded protein is CASSLGGPDT. Given in full, the CDR3 is CASSLGGPDTQYF.

For this clone: The CDR3 is cut off 3 residues early in the read; its end comes from the germline J gene. J is TRBJ2-3 and V is TRBV19, with 8 bases matching TRBD1. The CDR3 is 15 residues long. The germline CDR1 and CDR2 sequences are LNHDA and SQIVND (reference sequence). The part of the CDR3 DNA that was read is TGTGCCAGTAGTATAGGACAGGGGTCAGTCGAGACG. It encodes CASSIGQGSVET. The full CDR3 protein is CASSIGQGSVETQYF.

About this clone itself: The read falls 3 residues short of the CDR3 end, and the missing part is taken from the germline J gene. The chain employs TRBV7-9 and TRBJ2-1; 8 bases match TRBD2. Looked up from germline, CDR1 is SEHNR and CDR2 is FQNEAQ (reference sequence). V trimming: 6 bases; J trimming: 8 bases; junction bases outside the gene matches: 9. The CDR3 is 14 amino acids. Partial CDR3 DNA: TGTGCCAGCAGTTTTGCGGGAGGTGGCGATGAG. This sequence encodes CASSFAGGGDE. In full, the CDR3 is CASSFAGGGDEQFF.

In regard to this clone: Read coverage stops 3 residues before the CDR3 terminus; the germline J gene supplies the remainder. J is TRBJ1-1 and V is TRBV29-1; D is possibly TRBD1 (6 bases). The CDR3 length is 12 residues. Trimming removed 5 bases from V and 4 bases from J, with 11 bases in between. CDR1 and CDR2 from the germline V gene are SQVTM and ANQGSEA. Incomplete CDR3 DNA: TGCAGCGTTCTGGGGACATTCACTGAA. Translation gives CSVLGTFTE. The full CDR3 is CSVLGTFTEAFF.